The sequence of this T cell receptor (beta chain) was determined in a study of T-cell memory formation after mild COVID-19 (dated by TCRdb to the early 2020s). Regarding the research as a whole: Most TCR sequence clusters were specific to one of the two donors. In a couple of donors, T-cell clones that expanded and contracted after mild COVID-19 were tracked by sequencing TCRalpha and TCRbeta repertoires over time. The cohort comprised two young, previously healthy adult volunteers, one female and one male. Overall results and qualifications from the work: From day 15 to 85, contracting clones showed balanced CD4/CD8 phenotypes, whereas a second wave of clones that expanded from day 15 to 37 leaned towards CD4+. Some responding clones were found in pre-infection memory, which suggests that pre-existing cross-reactive memory T cells took part in the SARS-CoV-2 response. Contracting CD4+ clones appeared mostly in the CM and EM memory subsets, whereas CD8+ clones were enriched in EMRA. The second-wave clones that peaked on day 37 were not confirmed to be SARS-CoV-2 specific. Only a couple of mild cases were covered in the study, and larger cohorts including severe cases with pre-infection samples were considered necessary.

The CDR3 has 16 amino acids, counting the end cysteine and phenylalanine. The CDR3 DNA has 48 bases and is translated from base 1. Unmatched junction bases come to 7, with V trimmed by 3 bases and J by 0 bases. In the germline V gene, CDR1 corresponds to ENHRY and CDR2 to SYGVKD. Sequenced on an Illumina NovaSeq 6000. cDNA libraries for TCRalpha and TCRbeta were prepared by 5'RACE using constant-segment primers, with sample barcodes and unique molecular identifiers added. Trizol reagent was used to extract RNA from every sample. Library amplification was performed in two PCR steps, and a second sample barcode and Illumina TruSeq adapters were introduced in the second step. Libraries were sequenced on an Illumina NovaSeq with 2 x 150 bp paired-end reads. Concerning the study's data processing: Reads were demultiplexed and collapsed into UMI-guided consensus sequences with migec v1.2.7. Using mixcr v2.1.11, UMI consensuses were aligned to TRA and TRB V and J templates and then assembled into clonotypes. Clonotypes were classified as expanded or contracted when called significant by both edgeR and NoisET, with noise models trained on biological replicates. For edgeR calls, the cutoffs were a false discovery rate-adjusted p below 0.01 and a log2 fold-change threshold of 1. As an exploratory analysis of dynamics, max-normalized trajectories of the 1000 most abundant clonotypes were examined with PCA combined with hierarchical clustering. The CD4 or CD8 phenotype of responding clones was assigned using the separately sequenced CD4+ and CD8+ repertoires. The public reads were run again by TCRdb, first through fastp at Q25 and then through MiXCR, and only productive beta chains were kept. For every CDR3 protein sequence, its rows merge into one entry that carries the most common genes and DNA. TCRdb's processing, not the study's, gives the V and J calls here. Here the sample has under 650,000 distinct CDR3 sequences; 15% to 20% occur a single time. The ten biggest clones cover approximately 12% of the sample.

Ficoll-Paque density gradient centrifugation was the method used to isolate PBMCs. This clonotype was recorded a few times. No cognate antigen has been identified for it. No base qualities exist here, and no much larger clone lies one base off it. Sequenced input: PBMCs or a T cell subset sorted from them (not recorded which). The sequence was collected from an adult woman who had mild COVID-19 (a few samples of this study predate the infection). The sample titles of this study are shuffled in the database, so cell type and time point are left out; the donor was told from shared clones. The chain is made from TRBV10-3 and TRBJ2-7, with 8 central nucleotides matching TRBD2. The CDR3 here reads CAISDGVAGPSYEQYF. DNA sequence: TGTGCCATCAGTGATGGGGTAGCGGGACCCTCCTACGAGCAGTACTTC.